Listed here are 19 T cell receptor beta chains from one sample, sequenced in a study of OX40 agonist ivuxolimab in advanced cancers. The table came from immunoSEQ multiplex PCR; TCRdb's copy has only in-frame clones and leaves some out. The sample yields approximately 84,000 clones, 89% seen once. Sequencing used CD4+ or CD8+ T cells sorted from blood, obtained in a trial of the OX40 agonist ivuxolimab. Receptor source: an adult with an advanced solid tumor such as melanoma, head and neck, liver or kidney cancer.

The gene calls are TRBV29-1 and TRBJ1-3; maybe TRBD1 (5 bases). The germline V and J ends were trimmed by 4 bases and 2 bases, with 12 bases remaining between them. Per the germline V gene, CDR1 is SQVTM and CDR2 is ANQGSEA. The CDR3 covers 14 residues. The CDR3 sequence is CSVAGDFTGNTIYF. The DNA for the CDR3 is TGCAGCGTTGCGGGGGATTTTACTGGAAACACCATATATTTT.

The rearrangement links TRBV2 to TRBJ1-6, with D maybe TRBD1 (6 bases). The CDR3 totals 15 residues. CDR1 and CDR2 from the germline V gene are SNHLY and FYNNEI. Between the trimmed V and J ends, which lost 7 bases and 2 bases, there was a span of 12 bases. In nucleotides, the CDR3 is TGTGCCAGCAACAGGGAAAGGGCCTATAATTCACCCCTCCACTTT. This encodes CASNRERAYNSPLHF.

This sequence joins TRBV15 and TRBJ2-5, with 8 bases identical to TRBD2. CDR1 and CDR2 (germline): LNHNV, YYDKDF (reference sequence). There are 15 residues in the CDR3. The V segment lost 0 bases and the J segment 4 bases; nucleotides outside the gene matches: 4. This CDR3 reads CATSRESGTRETQYF. The CDR3 coding sequence is TGTGCCACCAGCAGAGAGAGTGGGACTAGAGAGACCCAGTACTTC.

This clone showed up just a few times. The rearrangement uses TRBV6-1 and TRBJ1-5; D gene unclear. This CDR3 is built from 13 residues. V dropped 2 bases and J dropped 7 bases, with 9 bases sitting between them. The V gene's germline CDR1 is MNHNS and CDR2 SASEGT. The CDR3 sequence is CASSEIGGQPQHF. For the CDR3, the DNA is TGTGCCAGCAGTGAAATAGGAGGACAGCCCCAGCATTTT.

The V gene is TRBV27, the J gene TRBJ1-6; TRBD1 is a possible D gene (5 bases). This CDR3 spans 15 amino acids. The V gene's germline CDR1 is MNHEY and CDR2 SMNVEV (reference sequence). With 3 bases removed from V and 8 bases from J, the gap between germline ends came to 14 bases. For the CDR3, the DNA is TGTGCCAGCAGTTTTGGGGGAGCGAGGGATTCACCCCTCCACTTT. Translation gives CASSFGGARDSPLHF.

The gene calls are TRBV2 and TRBJ1-6; no clear D. The ends were cut back, 8 bases at V and 6 bases at J, with 11 bases in the middle. The germline V gene has CDR1 SNHLY and CDR2 FYNNEI. The CDR3 contains 13 residues. In DNA, the CDR3 is TGTGCCAGCGTCAGCGGGCGTAATTCACCCCTCCACTTT. Translated: CASVSGRNSPLHF.

CDR3 in amino acids: CASSQGGRGINYGYTF. The CDR3 nucleotides are TGTGCCAGCAGCCAAGGAGGCAGGGGCATTAACTATGGCTACACCTTC. V usage is TRBV4-2 and J usage is TRBJ1-2, with D tentatively TRBD1 (6 bases). CDR3 length: 16 residues. The V gene's germline CDR1 is LGHNA and CDR2 YNFKEQ. V gave up 1 base and J gave up 1 base, with 13 bases separating them.

DNA for the CDR3: TGTGCCAGTAGTATAGGGGGGAATATGAACACTGAAGCTTTCTTT. Its protein product is CASSIGGNMNTEAFF. The V gene is TRBV19, the J gene TRBJ1-1, with a weak D call TRBD1 (5 bases). The CDR3 runs 15 residues. Germline loops: CDR1 LNHDA, CDR2 SQIVND (reference sequence). V lost 1 base, J lost 0 bases, and 9 bases lay in between.

This clone was seen more than once but under ten times. The chain recombines TRBV28 with TRBJ2-6; the D is unclear. Trimming stripped 6 bases from V and 0 bases from J, with 15 bases between. Germline CDR1 MDHEN, CDR2 SYDVKM. The CDR3 sequence is 17 residues long. The CDR3 region is CASRLNPWSSGANVLTF. In nucleotides, the CDR3 is TGTGCCAGCAGGCTCAACCCGTGGAGCTCTGGGGCCAACGTCCTGACTTTC.

The genes are TRBV5-4 and TRBJ2-2; 13 bases are shared with TRBD2. The V gene's germline CDR1 is SGHNT and CDR2 YYREEE (reference sequence). Trimming removed 2 bases from V and 1 base from J; junction bases left unmatched: 8. CDR3 size: 19 residues. CDR3 sequence (DNA): TGTGCCAGCAGCTTACGGACTAGCGGGAGAGCTAGGAACACCGGGGAGCTGTTTTTT. Its protein product is CASSLRTSGRARNTGELFF.

The rearrangement links TRBV15 to TRBJ2-7, with 7 bases lining up with TRBD1. Losses at the gene ends were 5 bases for V and 7 bases for J; bases not matched to a gene: 11. CDR1 and CDR2 (germline): LNHNV, YYDKDF (reference sequence). This CDR3 contains 14 residues. CDR3 in DNA: TGTGCCACCAGCCACGGGAACTCGGACAGGGAGCAGTACTTC. It encodes CATSHGNSDREQYF.

The chain uses TRBV10-3 and TRBJ1-1, with D maybe TRBD1 (5 bases). This CDR3 contains 12 residues. CDR1 is ENHRY, CDR2 SYGVKD, per germline. V shed 7 bases and J shed 5 bases, with 11 bases lying between them. CDR3 loop: CAITGDSTEAFF. The CDR3 DNA is TGTGCCATCACCGGAGACAGTACTGAAGCTTTCTTT.

V is TRBV19 and J is TRBJ1-2; no definite D call. V was trimmed by 8 bases and J by 4 bases, leaving 17 bases between them. CDR1 is LNHDA, CDR2 SQIVND, per germline (reference sequence). The CDR3 runs to 14 residues. The CDR3 region has the DNA TGTGCCAGTCAAAAAATCGAGACGTCCTATGGCTACACCTTC. Its protein is CASQKIETSYGYTF.

V is TRBV2 and J is TRBJ1-1, with D tentatively TRBD1 (5 bases). The CDR3 is made up of 13 amino acids. The ends were cut back, 3 bases at V and 1 base at J, with 6 bases in the middle. Germline V gene sequence: CDR1 SNHLY, CDR2 FYNNEI. Here the CDR3 reads CASSDTGNTEAFF. Written as DNA, the CDR3 is TGTGCCAGCAGTGACACAGGGAACACTGAAGCTTTCTTT.

The genes are TRBV21-1 and TRBJ2-7; TRBD1 is taken as the D call from the table, unchecked against the DNA. TRBV21-1 is a pseudogene. CDR3 length equals 15 residues. CDR3 DNA sequence: TGTGCCAGCACCTCCGGGACAGGGGGCGCGGAAGAGCAGTACGTC. This sequence encodes CASTSGTGGAEEQYV.

This clone has a handful of counts. CDR3 nucleotide sequence: TGTGCCAGCAGGCGGACCCCAGATACGCAGTATTTT. Protein product: CASRRTPDTQYF. The rearrangement links TRBV7-9 to TRBJ2-3; D is unclear. The CDR3 is 12 residues long. The V gene's germline CDR1 is SEHNR and CDR2 FQNEAQ (reference sequence). Trimming removed 6 bases from V and 4 bases from J, with 8 bases in between.

The J gene is TRBJ2-1, the V gene TRBV18, with 8 bases aligning to TRBD2. CDR1 is KGHSH and CDR2 is LQKENI in the germline V gene. The length of the CDR3 is 15 residues. The V gene end was trimmed by 5 bases and the J gene end by 4 bases; junction bases not matched to a gene: 7. This CDR3 is CASSGRLATYNEQFF. For the CDR3, the DNA is TGTGCCAGCTCAGGGCGACTAGCGACTTACAATGAGCAGTTCTTC.

The chain links TRBV5-6 to TRBJ1-4; 8 bases fit TRBD1. The CDR3 is made up of 12 amino acids. J was trimmed by 12 bases and V by 4 bases; bases with no gene match: 5. The germline CDR1 and CDR2 sequences are SGHDT and YYEEEE. The DNA of the CDR3 is TGTGCCAGCAGCAGGAGGACAGGGCAACTGTTTTTT. Encoded protein: CASSRRTGQLFF.

This rearrangement joins TRBV28 to TRBJ2-3, with D perhaps TRBD1 or TRBD2 (6 bases each). The CDR3 sequence is 14 residues long. Germline CDR1 MDHEN, CDR2 SYDVKM. The germline V and J ends were trimmed by 6 bases and 8 bases, with 18 bases remaining between them. CDR3 sequence: CASSPQGTFRTQYF. The CDR3 DNA follows: TGTGCCAGCAGCCCTCAGGGGACTTTTCGTACGCAGTATTTT.